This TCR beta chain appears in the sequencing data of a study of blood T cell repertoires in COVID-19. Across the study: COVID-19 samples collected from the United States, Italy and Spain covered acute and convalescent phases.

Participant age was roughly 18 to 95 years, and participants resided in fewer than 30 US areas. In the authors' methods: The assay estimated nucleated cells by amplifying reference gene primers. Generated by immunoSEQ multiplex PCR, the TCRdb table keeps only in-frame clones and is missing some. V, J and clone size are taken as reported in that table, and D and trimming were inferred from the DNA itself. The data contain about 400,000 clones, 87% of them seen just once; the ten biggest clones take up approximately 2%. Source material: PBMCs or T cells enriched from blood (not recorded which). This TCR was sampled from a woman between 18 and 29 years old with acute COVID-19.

The CDR3 protein is CASSLDQKQNTEAFF. The CDR3 DNA is TGCGCCAGCAGCTTGGACCAGAAACAGAACACTGAAGCTTTCTTT. The V gene is TRBV5-1, the J gene TRBJ1-1; no clear D gene. The CDR3 contains 15 residues. V lost 0 bases and J 1 base, leaving 10 bases between the germline ends. Germline values: CDR1 SGHRS, CDR2 YFSETQ.